One sample yielded the 4 T cell receptor beta chains listed below, sequenced in a study of cytomegalovirus exposure and HLA in healthy donors. PCR used 60 Vbeta primers and 13 Jbeta primers. TCRdb's copy holds only in-frame clones and misses some; the assay was immunoSEQ multiplex PCR. The sample includes 200,000 to 250,000 clones, approximately 70% of them seen just once. The sample was PBMCs. These receptors originate from a man aged 35 to 55 in good health and CMV-seropositive.

The rearrangement joins TRBV18 to TRBJ1-2, with 7 bases fitting TRBD1. With 2 bases clipped from V and 5 bases from J, the junction kept 5 bases outside the gene matches. CDR3 length equals 14 residues. Germline assignment: CDR1 KGHSH and CDR2 LQKENI. As DNA, the CDR3 is TGTGCCAGCTCACCAAGAGAACAGGGGTATGGCTACACCTTC. Translation gives CASSPREQGYGYTF.

The chain recombines TRBV6-5 with TRBJ2-1, with a tentative D call TRBD2 (7 bases). The CDR3 runs 13 residues. V was shortened by 6 bases and J by 8 bases, with 14 bases between the two germline ends. Germline loops: CDR1 MNHEY, CDR2 SVGAGI. CDR3 nucleotides: TGTGCCAGCAGGGGGGGGGCCCACCATGAGCAGTTCTTC. Translation gives CASRGGAHHEQFF.

V and J are TRBV2 and TRBJ2-5, with 13 nucleotides matching TRBD2. J lost 5 bases, V lost 7 bases, and 10 bases had no gene match. Germline V gene data show CDR1 as SNHLY and CDR2 as FYNNEI. This CDR3 comprises 16 residues. In DNA, the CDR3 is TGTGCCAGCACCTATGGGACTAGCGGGAAGGGGGAGACCCAGTACTTC. Encoded protein: CASTYGTSGKGETQYF.

The V call is TRBV7-9, the J call TRBJ2-7, with 9 bases that match TRBD1. Germline loops: CDR1 SEHNR, CDR2 FQNEAQ (reference sequence). The CDR3 length is 17 residues. V was pared by 2 bases and J by 5 bases, with 13 bases of the junction left unmatched. CDR3 amino acids: CASSLTQAGTGPHEQYF. The CDR3 DNA reads TGTGCCAGCAGCTTAACGCAAGCCGGGACAGGGCCCCACGAGCAGTACTTC. The whole variable domain, remainder taken from reference TRBV7-9 and TRBJ2-7, is DTGVSQNPRHKITKRGQNVTFRCDPISEHNRLYWYRQTLGQGPEFLTYFQNEAQLEKSRLLSDRFSAERPKGSFSTLEIQRTEQGDSAMYLCASSLTQAGTGPHEQYFGPGTRLTVT.